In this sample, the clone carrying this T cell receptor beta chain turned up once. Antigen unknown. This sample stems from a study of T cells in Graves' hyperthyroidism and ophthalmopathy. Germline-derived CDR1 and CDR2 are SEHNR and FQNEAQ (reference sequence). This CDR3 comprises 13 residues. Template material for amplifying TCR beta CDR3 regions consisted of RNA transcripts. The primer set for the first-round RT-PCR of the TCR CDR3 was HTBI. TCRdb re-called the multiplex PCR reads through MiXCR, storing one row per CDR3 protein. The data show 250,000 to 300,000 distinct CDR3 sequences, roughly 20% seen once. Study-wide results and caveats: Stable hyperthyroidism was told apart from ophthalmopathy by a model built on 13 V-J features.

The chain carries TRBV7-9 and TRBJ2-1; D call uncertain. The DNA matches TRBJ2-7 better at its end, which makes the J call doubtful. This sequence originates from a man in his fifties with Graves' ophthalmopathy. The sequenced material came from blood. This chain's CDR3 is CASSLETVDEQYF. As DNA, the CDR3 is TGTGCCAGCAGCTTAGAAACAGTGGATGAGCAGTACTTC.